This is a list of T cell receptor beta chains from one sample in a study of post-analysis software for immune sequencing data. Via MiXCR, TCRdb re-called the PCR reads, giving one row per CDR3 protein. The sample gives hundreds of thousands of distinct CDR3 sequences, roughly 29% of which show up once; more than 0.55% is in the top ten. Sequenced input: blood. The receptors were sampled from a girl aged 5-17 years with multiple sclerosis. The CDR3 runs from the conserved cysteine through the conserved F or W. The D gene is left open where the match is weak.

TRBV6-6	TRBD2	TRBJ2-3	CASRPSGGGSYKDTQYF
TRBV24-1	TRBD2	TRBJ2-7	CATSDSSGRSYEQYF
TRBV20-1	.	.	CSARDRSRGEGTQYF
TRBV9	TRBD1	TRBJ1-1	CASSSRTGVMNTEAFF
TRBV20-1	.	TRBJ2-1	CSAHRGPFNEQFF
TRBV3-1	TRBD1	TRBJ2-1	CASSHPSGTDLNEQFF
TRBV6-1	.	TRBJ2-3	CASSAFVSTDTQYF
TRBV5-1	.	TRBJ1-1	CATRRAEKQTEAFF
TRBV21-1	.	TRBJ2-7	CASSKAGENYEQYF
TRBV3-1	.	TRBJ2-1	CASSQSAWGVYEQFF
TRBV20-1	TRBD2	TRBJ2-3	CSARPSGYTDTQYF